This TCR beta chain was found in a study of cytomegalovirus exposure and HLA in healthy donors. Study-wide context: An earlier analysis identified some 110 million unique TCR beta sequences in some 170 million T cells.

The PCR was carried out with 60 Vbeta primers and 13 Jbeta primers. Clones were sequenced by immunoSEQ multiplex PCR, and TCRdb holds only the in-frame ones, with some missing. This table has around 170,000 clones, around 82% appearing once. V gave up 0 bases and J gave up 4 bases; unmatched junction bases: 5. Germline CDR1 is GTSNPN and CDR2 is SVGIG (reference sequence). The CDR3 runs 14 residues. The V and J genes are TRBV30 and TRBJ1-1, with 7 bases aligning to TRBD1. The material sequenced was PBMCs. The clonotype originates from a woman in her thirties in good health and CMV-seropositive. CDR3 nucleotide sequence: TGTGCCTGGAGTGTACCAGGGGGTAGCACTGAAGCTTTCTTT. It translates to CAWSVPGGSTEAFF.